One sample yielded the 3 T cell receptor beta chains listed below, sequenced in a study of regulatory T cells in long-lasting Graves disease. In building TCR beta libraries, iRepertoire HTBI primers were used together with Arm-PCR of CDR3 regions. TCRdb redid the calling of the multiplex PCR reads with MiXCR, one entry per CDR3 protein. Seen here are some 600,000 distinct CDR3 sequences, about 16% observed once, and the top ten hold about 12%. The time point: newly diagnosed GD, antithyroid drugs for less than 3 months. Generation of the TCR library employed RNA extracted from PBMCs. The same sample was also used in a study of T cells in Graves' hyperthyroidism and ophthalmopathy.

The specimen comprised peripheral blood mononuclear cells (PBMCs), sampled at new diagnosis, from a patient treated with antithyroid drugs. The receptors were sampled from a man younger than 35 with Graves disease.

Many counts were recorded for this clonotype. The chain combines TRBV15 with TRBJ2-1; TRBD1 aligns across 10 bases. V dropped 3 bases and J dropped 3; count of bases not matched to a gene: 2. CDR1 and CDR2 from the germline V gene are LNHNV and YYDKDF (reference sequence). The CDR3 sequence is 15 residues long. The CDR3 sequence: CATSRGQGSYNEQFF. As DNA, the CDR3 is TGTGCCACCAGCAGGGGACAGGGGAGCTACAATGAGCAGTTCTTC.

The sample holds many counts of this clonotype. This rearrangement joins TRBV14 to TRBJ2-7; D ambiguous. Germline values: CDR1 SGHDN, CDR2 FVKESK. Trimming pared 0 bases from V and 3 bases from J, leaving 12 bases between. The CDR3 is 15 amino acids. CDR3 in DNA: TGTGCCAGCAGCCAAGATAGCAGCGTAGTCTACGAGCAGTACTTC. Translating it yields CASSQDSSVVYEQYF.

This clonotype was seen repeatedly, ten times or more. The genes are TRBV30 and TRBJ2-3; 7 bases map to TRBD2. V shed 0 bases and J 7 bases; nucleotides not matched to a gene: 7. Germline V CDR1 and CDR2: GTSNPN, SVGIG (reference sequence). The length of the CDR3 is 14 residues. CDR3 amino acids: CAWSVQAGTNTQYF. CDR3 coding DNA: TGTGCCTGGAGTGTTCAAGCGGGAACGAATACGCAGTATTTT.